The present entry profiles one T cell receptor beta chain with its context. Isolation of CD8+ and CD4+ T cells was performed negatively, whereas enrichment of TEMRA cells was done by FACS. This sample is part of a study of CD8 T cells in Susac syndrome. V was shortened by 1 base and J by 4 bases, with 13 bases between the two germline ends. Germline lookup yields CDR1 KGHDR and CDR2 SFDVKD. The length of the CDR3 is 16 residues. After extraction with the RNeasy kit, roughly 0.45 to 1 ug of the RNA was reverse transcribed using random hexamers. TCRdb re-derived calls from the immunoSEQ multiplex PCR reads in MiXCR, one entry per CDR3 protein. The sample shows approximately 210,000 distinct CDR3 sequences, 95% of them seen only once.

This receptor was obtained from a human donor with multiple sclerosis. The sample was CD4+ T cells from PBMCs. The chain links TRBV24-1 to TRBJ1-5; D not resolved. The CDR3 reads CATSDFGDKDNQPQHF. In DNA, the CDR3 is TGTGCCACCAGTGATTTTGGCGACAAAGATAATCAGCCCCAGCATTTT.